This is a list of T cell receptor beta chains from one sample in a study of blood T cells in healthy people across ages. Using its own MiXCR run on the 5' RACE reads, TCRdb lists one record per CDR3 protein. This table has roughly 1.6 million distinct CDR3 sequences, 34% appearing once. Specimen: blood. The receptors shown here come from a woman aged 25-40 years in good health. The CDR3 runs from the conserved cysteine through the conserved F or W. The order of the fields is clone size, V gene, J gene, D gene, CDR3 protein, CDR3 DNA. D genes are given only for firm matches. The size entry is marked missing in some rows and otherwise reads once, few, many or a size class.

>NA|TRBV10-3|TRBJ1-1|TRBD1
CAISRDSLNTEAFF
TGTGCCATCAGCCGGGACAGTTTGAACACTGAAGCTTTCTTT
>NA|TRBV5-1|TRBJ2-1|NA
CASSLGASAFSNEQFF
TGCGCCAGCAGCTTGGGGGCTAGCGCTTTCAGCAATGAGCAGTTCTTC
>NA|TRBV4-2|TRBJ2-7|TRBD2
CASSQGGAGGPYEQYF
TGTGCCAGCAGCCAAGGTGGGGCGGGGGGGCCCTACGAGCAGTACTTC
>NA|TRBV13|TRBJ2-2|NA
CAGRHRNTGELFF
TGTGCGGGGAGGCACAGAAACACCGGGGAGCTGTTTTTT
>NA|TRBV4-2|TRBJ2-3|NA
CASSPLGSAGSTDTQYF
TGTGCCAGCAGCCCCCTCGGGTCTGCGGGAAGCACAGATACGCAGTATTTT
>NA|TRBV5-1|TRBJ2-7|NA
CASSWTQATGYEQYF
TGCGCCAGCAGCTGGACGCAGGCGACCGGCTACGAGCAGTACTTC
>NA|TRBV7-8|TRBJ1-5|NA
CASSPYSGPNQPQHF
TGTGCCAGCAGCCCATATTCCGGGCCCAATCAGCCCCAGCATTTT
>NA|TRBV6-1|TRBJ2-7|NA
CAGSVTADGGQYF
TGTGCCGGCAGTGTGACAGCCGATGGTGGTCAGTACTTC
>NA|TRBV6-1|TRBJ2-1|TRBD2
CASGTRTGDEQFF
TGTGCCAGCGGGACTAGAACCGGCGATGAGCAGTTCTTC
>NA|TRBV30|TRBJ2-1|NA
CAWSSVSEQFF
TGTGCCTGGAGTTCGGTCTCTGAGCAGTTCTTC
>NA|TRBV25-1|TRBJ2-3|NA
CASSMGNSNTDTQYF
TGTGCCAGCAGCATGGGTAATTCAAACACAGATACGCAGTATTTT
>few|TRBV2|TRBJ1-2|TRBD1
CASSETGADYGYTF
TGTGCCAGCAGTGAAACAGGGGCAGACTATGGCTACACCTTC
>NA|TRBV27|TRBJ2-3|TRBD1
CASSLWGTGVTDRQYF
TGTGCCAGCAGTTTATGGGGGACAGGGGTCACAGATAGGCAGTATTTT
>NA|TRBV28|TRBJ2-7|NA
CASSPEGTNSRKQYF
TGTGCCAGCAGTCCCGAAGGGACCAACTCTAGGAAGCAGTACTTC
>NA|TRBV7-6|TRBJ1-1|NA
CASSLTGVANTEAFF
TGTGCCAGCAGCTTAACGGGGGTAGCGAACACTGAAGCTTTCTTT
>NA|TRBV5-1|TRBJ2-3|TRBD2
CASSLLGRWADTQYF
TGCGCCAGCAGCTTGCTCGGGAGGTGGGCAGATACGCAGTATTTT
>many|TRBV7-3|TRBJ2-1|NA
CASSKRASSYNEQFF
TGTGCCAGCAGCAAGCGGGCGAGCTCCTACAATGAGCAGTTCTTC
>NA|TRBV14|TRBJ1-1|TRBD1
CASSLNSGQESTEAFF
TGTGCCAGCAGCCTTAACTCGGGACAGGAATCCACTGAAGCTTTCTTT
>NA|TRBV24-1|TRBJ2-1|NA
CATSDPRTVYNEQFF
TGTGCTACCAGTGATCCCCGGACGGTCTACAATGAGCAGTTCTTC
>NA|TRBV15|TRBJ2-3|TRBD2
CATSREASGNTDTQYF
TGTGCCACCAGCAGAGAGGCTAGCGGGAACACAGATACGCAGTATTTT
>NA|TRBV15|TRBJ1-3|NA
CATSRDLLAAGSATIYF
TGTGCCACCAGCAGAGATCTTTTAGCGGCAGGGTCGGCCACCATATATTTT
>NA|TRBV10-3|TRBJ1-2|TRBD1
CAITDTGQGTYGYTF
TGTGCCATCACAGATACGGGACAGGGGACCTATGGCTACACCTTC
>once|TRBV9|TRBJ2-1|TRBD1
CASSALGQGGRNEQFF
TGTGCCAGCAGCGCCCTTGGACAGGGAGGTAGGAATGAGCAGTTCTTC
>many|TRBV12-3/TRBV12-4|TRBJ2-1|NA
CASNLPRLGPSEQFF
TGTGCCAGCAACCTCCCCCGGCTAGGCCCCAGTGAGCAGTTCTTC
>few|TRBV5-1|TRBJ2-3|TRBD2
CASSLRSRGSGRTSTDTQYF
TGCGCCAGCAGCTTACGGAGTCGGGGTAGCGGGAGAACTAGCACAGATACGCAGTATTTT
>once|TRBV6-1|TRBJ1-6|NA
CASSETVGNSPLHF
TGTGCCAGCAGTGAAACAGTTGGAAATTCACCCCTCCACTTT
>few|TRBV6-5|TRBJ2-7|NA
CASSFQAHQYEQYF
TGTGCCAGCAGTTTTCAGGCCCATCAGTACGAGCAGTACTTC
>NA|TRBV29-1|TRBJ2-6|NA
CSVVGGSGANALTF
TGCAGCGTTGTGGGTGGATCTGGGGCCAACGCCCTGACTTTC
>NA|TRBV7-9|TRBJ2-5|NA
CASSFSNLGETQYF
TGTGCCAGCAGCTTTTCCAACCTCGGAGAGACCCAGTACTTC
>few|TRBV10-3|TRBJ2-7|TRBD1
CAISEKGAGYEQYF
TGTGCCATCAGTGAGAAGGGGGCCGGGTACGAGCAGTACTTC
>NA|TRBV2|TRBJ2-5|TRBD1
CASRLGQDLRETQYF
TGTGCCAGCAGACTAGGACAGGACCTCAGGGAGACCCAGTACTTC
>many|TRBV20-1|TRBJ1-1|TRBD1
CSARLLGRQGTEAFF
TGCAGTGCTAGACTCCTCGGGAGACAGGGCACTGAAGCTTTCTTT
>few|TRBV12-5|TRBJ2-3|NA
CASGYNTDTQYF
TGTGCTAGTGGTTATAACACAGATACGCAGTATTTT
>NA|TRBV10-3|TRBJ1-1|NA
CAISGKSAQGGTGAFF
TGTGCCATCAGTGGGAAGAGTGCACAGGGTGGCACTGGAGCTTTCTTT
>NA|TRBV29-1|TRBJ2-5|TRBD1
CSVALGQGAQYF
TGCAGCGTTGCTCTGGGACAGGGCGCTCAGTACTTC
>few|TRBV5-1|TRBJ2-5|TRBD2
CASSFRTSGLQETQYF
TGCGCCAGCAGCTTTCGGACTAGCGGGCTTCAAGAGACCCAGTACTTC
>NA|TRBV20-1|TRBJ2-7|NA
CSAREFSTYEQYF
TGCAGTGCTAGAGAGTTCAGCACCTACGAGCAGTACTTC
>few|TRBV3-1|TRBJ2-7|TRBD2
CASSLRLAGVYEQYF
TGTGCCAGCAGTCTTAGACTAGCGGGAGTCTACGAGCAGTACTTC
>many|TRBV20-1|TRBJ2-5|TRBD2
CSAGGGRVMETQYF
TGCAGTGCCGGGGGGGGCAGGGTGATGGAGACCCAGTACTTC
>once|TRBV6-5|TRBJ1-1|NA
CASTQMGGNGEAFF
TGTGCCAGCACTCAGATGGGAGGAAACGGTGAAGCTTTCTTT
>few|TRBV5-4|TRBJ2-7|TRBD2
CASRRLADTYEQYF
TGTGCCAGCAGGCGACTAGCGGATACCTACGAGCAGTACTTT
>few|TRBV27|TRBJ1-2|TRBD1
CASRDRVNYGYTF
TGTGCCAGCCGCGACAGGGTTAACTATGGCTACACCTTC
>NA|TRBV18|TRBJ2-1|NA
CASSPSGEGVYNEQFF
TGTGCCAGCTCACCATCAGGGGAGGGGGTATACAATGAGCAGTTCTTC
>many|TRBV6-1|TRBJ2-5|NA
CASSERERETQYF
TGTGCCAGCAGTGAACGGGAGAGGGAGACCCAGTACTTC
>many|TRBV3-1|TRBJ2-5|TRBD2
CASSPGLLADQETQYF
TGTGCCAGCAGCCCTGGACTGCTAGCGGACCAAGAGACCCAGTACTTC
>NA|TRBV27|TRBJ2-7|NA
CASSWGVTYEQYF
TGTGCCAGCAGTTGGGGGGTAACCTACGAGCAGTACTTC
>few|TRBV12-3/TRBV12-4|TRBJ2-2|NA
CATNQWGREFTGELFF
TGTGCCACCAACCAGTGGGGCAGGGAATTCACCGGGGAGCTGTTTTTT
>NA|TRBV15|TRBJ2-3|TRBD2
CATSRGAAGTSPTYTDTQYF
TGTGCCACCAGCAGAGGGGCGGCTGGGACTAGCCCTACCTACACAGATACGCAGTATTTT
>few|TRBV20-1|TRBJ1-5|TRBD1
CSARDSRRTGVYQPQHF
TGCAGTGCTAGAGATTCTCGGCGGACAGGGGTCTATCAGCCCCAGCATTTT
>NA|TRBV6-1|TRBJ1-6|TRBD1
CASSGGGGSSPLHF
TGTGCCAGCAGTGGAGGGGGCGGGAGTTCACCCCTCCACTTT
>NA|TRBV2|TRBJ2-3|TRBD2
CASSEGTTGQPQYF
TGTGCCAGCAGTGAGGGGACTACCGGTCAGCCCCAGTATTTT
>NA|TRBV27|TRBJ2-7|NA
CVSSLSGEPYEQYF
TGTGTCAGCAGTTTATCAGGGGAGCCCTACGAGCAGTACTTC
>many|TRBV12-3/TRBV12-4|TRBJ2-7|NA
CASSMTGTYEQYF
TGTGCCAGCTCTATGACTGGTACCTACGAGCAGTACTTC
>NA|TRBV12-3/TRBV12-4|TRBJ2-3|TRBD1
CASSVRQGEDTQYF
TGTGCCAGCAGTGTTCGCCAGGGGGAGGATACGCAGTATTTT
>NA|TRBV6-6|TRBJ1-5|NA
CASSHRVGQGQPQHF
TGTGCCAGCAGCCACAGGGTTGGGCAAGGTCAGCCCCAGCATTTT
>few|TRBV4-1|TRBJ1-5|NA
CASSQEGIREDQPQHF
TGCGCCAGCAGCCAAGAGGGGATTCGGGAGGATCAGCCCCAGCATTTT
>NA|TRBV2|TRBJ2-5|NA
CASSEEGLGTQYF
TGTGCCAGCAGTGAAGAAGGGCTGGGGACCCAGTACTTC
>NA|TRBV18|TRBJ2-1|TRBD1
CASSLGTAFNEQFF
TGTGCCAGCTCACTCGGGACAGCCTTCAATGAGCAGTTCTTC
>few|TRBV5-1|TRBJ1-2|NA
CASRETSLNYGYTF
TGCGCCAGCAGGGAGACAAGCCTAAACTATGGCTACACCTTC